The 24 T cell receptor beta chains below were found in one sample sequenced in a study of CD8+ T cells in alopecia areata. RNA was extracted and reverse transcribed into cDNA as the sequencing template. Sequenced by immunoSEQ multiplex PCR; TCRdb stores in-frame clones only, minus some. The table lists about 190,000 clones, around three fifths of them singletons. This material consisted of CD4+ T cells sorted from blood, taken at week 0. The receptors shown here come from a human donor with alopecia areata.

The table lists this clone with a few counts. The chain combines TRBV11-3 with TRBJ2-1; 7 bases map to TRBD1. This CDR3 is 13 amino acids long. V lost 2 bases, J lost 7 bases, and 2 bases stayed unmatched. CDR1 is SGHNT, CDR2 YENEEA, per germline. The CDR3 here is CASSLMTGNEQFF. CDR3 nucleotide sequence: TGTGCCAGCAGCTTAATGACAGGGAATGAGCAGTTCTTC.

The DNA of the CDR3 is TGTGCCAGCAGCCAAGATCTTGGGAACTATGGCTACACCTTC. Encoded protein: CASSQDLGNYGYTF. V usage is TRBV14 and J usage is TRBJ1-2; no clear D. Germline CDR1 and CDR2: SGHDN and FVKESK. This CDR3 region has 14 residues. Trimming stripped 0 bases from V and 2 bases from J, with 7 bases between.

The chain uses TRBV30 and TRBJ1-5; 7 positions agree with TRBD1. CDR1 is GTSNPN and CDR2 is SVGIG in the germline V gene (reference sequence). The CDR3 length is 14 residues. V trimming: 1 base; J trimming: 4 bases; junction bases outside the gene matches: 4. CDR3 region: CAWSGGQENQPQHF. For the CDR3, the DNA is TGTGCCTGGAGTGGCGGACAGGAGAATCAGCCCCAGCATTTT.

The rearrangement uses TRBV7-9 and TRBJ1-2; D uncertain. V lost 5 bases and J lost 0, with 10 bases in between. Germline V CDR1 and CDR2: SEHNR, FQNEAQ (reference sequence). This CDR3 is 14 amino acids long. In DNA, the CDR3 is TGTGCCAGCAGCATAGGACGGGCTAACTATGGCTACACCTTC. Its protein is CASSIGRANYGYTF.

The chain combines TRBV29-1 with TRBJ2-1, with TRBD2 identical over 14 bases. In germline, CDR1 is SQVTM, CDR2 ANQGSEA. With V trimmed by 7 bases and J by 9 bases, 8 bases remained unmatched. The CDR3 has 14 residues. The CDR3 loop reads CSGAGLAGVIEQFF. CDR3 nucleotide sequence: TGCAGCGGTGCGGGACTAGCGGGGGTGATTGAGCAGTTCTTC.

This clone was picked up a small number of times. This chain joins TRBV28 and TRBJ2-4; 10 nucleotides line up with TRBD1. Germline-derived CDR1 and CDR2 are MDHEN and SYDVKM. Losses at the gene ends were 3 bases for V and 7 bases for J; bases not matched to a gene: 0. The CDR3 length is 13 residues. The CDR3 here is CASSLTGGNIQYF. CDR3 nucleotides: TGTGCCAGCAGTTTGACAGGGGGCAACATTCAGTACTTC.

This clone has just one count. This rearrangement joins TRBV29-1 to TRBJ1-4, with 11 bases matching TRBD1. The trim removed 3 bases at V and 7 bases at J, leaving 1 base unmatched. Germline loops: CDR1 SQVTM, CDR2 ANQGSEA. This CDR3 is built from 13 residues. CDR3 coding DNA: TGCAGCGTTGAGGGACAGGGGGTTGAAAAACTGTTTTTT. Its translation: CSVEGQGVEKLFF.

CDR3 in DNA: TGCAGCGTGCCTGGACAGGGTCTGGGAAACACCATATATTTT. Protein: CSVPGQGLGNTIYF. V is TRBV29-1 and J is TRBJ1-3; 8 bases are shared with TRBD1. The junction had 8 bases not matched to a gene; V was cut back by 6 bases and J by 4 bases. Germline-derived CDR1 and CDR2 are SQVTM and ANQGSEA. The CDR3 has 14 residues.

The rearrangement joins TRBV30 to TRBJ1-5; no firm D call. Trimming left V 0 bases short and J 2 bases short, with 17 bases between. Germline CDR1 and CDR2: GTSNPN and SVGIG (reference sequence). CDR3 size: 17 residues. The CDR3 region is CAWSVRPLIKGNQPQHF. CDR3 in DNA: TGTGCCTGGAGTGTAAGGCCCCTAATTAAGGGCAATCAGCCCCAGCATTTT. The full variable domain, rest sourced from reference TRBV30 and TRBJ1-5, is SQTIHQWPATLVQPVGSPLSLECTVEGTSNPNLYWYRQAAGRGLQLLFYSVGIGQISSEVPQNLSASRPQDRQFILSSKKLLLSDSGFYLCAWSVRPLIKGNQPQHFGDGTRLSIL.

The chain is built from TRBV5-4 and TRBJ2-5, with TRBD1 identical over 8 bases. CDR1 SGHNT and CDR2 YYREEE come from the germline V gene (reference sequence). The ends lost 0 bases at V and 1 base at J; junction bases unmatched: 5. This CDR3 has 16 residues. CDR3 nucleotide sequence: TGTGCCAGCAGCTTGGGCCTCGGGACAGGCCAAGAGACCCAGTACTTC. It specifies CASSLGLGTGQETQYF.

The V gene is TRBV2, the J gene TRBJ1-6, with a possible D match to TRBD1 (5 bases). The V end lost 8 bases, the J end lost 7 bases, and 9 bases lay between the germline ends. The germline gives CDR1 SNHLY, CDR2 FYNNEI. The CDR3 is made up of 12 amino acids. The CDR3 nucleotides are TGTGCCAGCCGGCCAGGGAATTCACCCCTCCACTTT. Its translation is CASRPGNSPLHF.

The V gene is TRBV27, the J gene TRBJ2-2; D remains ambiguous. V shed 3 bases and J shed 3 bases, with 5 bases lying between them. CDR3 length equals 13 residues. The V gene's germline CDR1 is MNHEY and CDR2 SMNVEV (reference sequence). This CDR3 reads CASSLWDTGELFF. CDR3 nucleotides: TGTGCCAGCAGTTTGTGGGACACCGGGGAGCTGTTTTTT.

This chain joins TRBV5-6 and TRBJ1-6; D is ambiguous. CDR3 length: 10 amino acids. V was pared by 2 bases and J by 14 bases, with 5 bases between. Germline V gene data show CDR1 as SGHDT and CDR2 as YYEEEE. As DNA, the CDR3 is TGTGCCAGCAGCTTTTCCACCCTCCACTTT. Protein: CASSFSTLHF.

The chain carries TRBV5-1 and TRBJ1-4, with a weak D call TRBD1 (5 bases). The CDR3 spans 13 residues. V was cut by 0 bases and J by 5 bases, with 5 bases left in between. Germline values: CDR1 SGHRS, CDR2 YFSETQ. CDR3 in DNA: TGCGCCAGCAGCTTGGGACAGAATGAAAAACTGTTTTTT. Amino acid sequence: CASSLGQNEKLFF.

CDR3 sequence (DNA): TGTGCCAGCGCCGGATCCTACAATGAGCAGTTCTTC. Encoded protein: CASAGSYNEQFF. The chain couples TRBV25-1 to TRBJ2-1; D is unresolved. Germline V CDR1 and CDR2: MGHDK, SYGVNS. The CDR3 spans 12 residues. The V and J ends lost 8 bases and 1 base respectively, with 6 bases between them.

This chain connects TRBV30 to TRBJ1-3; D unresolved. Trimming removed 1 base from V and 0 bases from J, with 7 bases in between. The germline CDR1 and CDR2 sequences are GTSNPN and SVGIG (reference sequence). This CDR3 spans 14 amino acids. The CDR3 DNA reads TGTGCCTGGAGTGCAGCCCGCTCTGGAAACACCATATATTTT. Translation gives CAWSAARSGNTIYF.

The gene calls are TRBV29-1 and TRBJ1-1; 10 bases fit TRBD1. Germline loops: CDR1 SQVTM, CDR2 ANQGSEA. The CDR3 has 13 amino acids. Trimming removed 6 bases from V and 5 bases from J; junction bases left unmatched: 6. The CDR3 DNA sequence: TGCAGCGTCTCGACAGGGGGCCGTACTGAAGCTTTCTTT. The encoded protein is CSVSTGGRTEAFF. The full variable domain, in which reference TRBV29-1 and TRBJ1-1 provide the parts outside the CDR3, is SAVISQKPSRDICQRGTSLTIQCQVDSQVTMMFWYRQQPGQSLTLIATANQGSEATYESGFVIDKFPISRPNLTFSTLTVSNMSPEDSSIYLCSVSTGGRTEAFFGQGTRLTVV.

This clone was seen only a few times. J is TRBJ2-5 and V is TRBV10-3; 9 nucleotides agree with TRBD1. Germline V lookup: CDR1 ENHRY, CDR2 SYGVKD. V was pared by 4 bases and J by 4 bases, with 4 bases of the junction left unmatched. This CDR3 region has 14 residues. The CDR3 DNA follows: TGTGCCATCAGTGGGGGACAGGGTGGAGAGACCCAGTACTTC. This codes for CAISGGQGGETQYF.

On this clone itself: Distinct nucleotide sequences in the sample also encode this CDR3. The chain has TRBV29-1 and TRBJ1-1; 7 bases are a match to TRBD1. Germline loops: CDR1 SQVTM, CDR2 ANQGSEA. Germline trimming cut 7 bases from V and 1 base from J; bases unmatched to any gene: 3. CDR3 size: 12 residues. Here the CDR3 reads CSGGQTNTEAFF. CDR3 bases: TGCAGCGGGGGACAGACGAACACTGAAGCTTTCTTT.

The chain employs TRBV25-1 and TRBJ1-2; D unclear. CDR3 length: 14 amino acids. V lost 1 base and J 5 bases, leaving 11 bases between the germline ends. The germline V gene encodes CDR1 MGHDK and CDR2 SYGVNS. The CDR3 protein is CASSESGRSYGYTF. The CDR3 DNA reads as TGTGCCAGCAGTGAATCAGGCAGATCATATGGCTACACCTTC.

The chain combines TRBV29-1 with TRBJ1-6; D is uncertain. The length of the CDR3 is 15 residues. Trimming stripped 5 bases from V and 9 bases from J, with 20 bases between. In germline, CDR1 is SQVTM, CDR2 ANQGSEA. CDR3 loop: CSVLLTGFLGSPLHF. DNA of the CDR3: TGCAGCGTTCTCCTTACGGGGTTTCTGGGTTCACCCCTCCACTTT.

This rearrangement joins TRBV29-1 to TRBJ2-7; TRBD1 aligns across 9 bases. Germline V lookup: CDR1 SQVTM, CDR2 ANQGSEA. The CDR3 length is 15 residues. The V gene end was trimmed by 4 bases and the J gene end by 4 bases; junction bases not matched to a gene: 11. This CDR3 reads CSVAGQGIRSYEQYF. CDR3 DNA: TGCAGCGTTGCGGGACAGGGAATACGCTCATACGAGCAGTACTTC.

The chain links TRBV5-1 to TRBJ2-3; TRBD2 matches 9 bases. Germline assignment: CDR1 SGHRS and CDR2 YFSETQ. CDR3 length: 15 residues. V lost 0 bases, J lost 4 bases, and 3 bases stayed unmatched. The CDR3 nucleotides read TGCGCCAGCAGCTTGGGGGGGACTAGCCCAGATACGCAGTATTTT. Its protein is CASSLGGTSPDTQYF.

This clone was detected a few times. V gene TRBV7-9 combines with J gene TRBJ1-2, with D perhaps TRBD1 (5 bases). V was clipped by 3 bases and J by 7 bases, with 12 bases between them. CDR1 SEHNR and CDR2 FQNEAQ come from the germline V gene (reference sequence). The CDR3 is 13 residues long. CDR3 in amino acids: CASSFRTSGGYTF. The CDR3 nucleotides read TGTGCCAGCAGCTTCCGGACATCCGGTGGCTACACCTTC. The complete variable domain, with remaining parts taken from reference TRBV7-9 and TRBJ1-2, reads DTGVSQNPRHKITKRGQNVTFRCDPISEHNRLYWYRQTLGQGPEFLTYFQNEAQLEKSRLLSDRFSAERPKGSFSTLEIQRTEQGDSAMYLCASSFRTSGGYTFGSGTRLTVV.